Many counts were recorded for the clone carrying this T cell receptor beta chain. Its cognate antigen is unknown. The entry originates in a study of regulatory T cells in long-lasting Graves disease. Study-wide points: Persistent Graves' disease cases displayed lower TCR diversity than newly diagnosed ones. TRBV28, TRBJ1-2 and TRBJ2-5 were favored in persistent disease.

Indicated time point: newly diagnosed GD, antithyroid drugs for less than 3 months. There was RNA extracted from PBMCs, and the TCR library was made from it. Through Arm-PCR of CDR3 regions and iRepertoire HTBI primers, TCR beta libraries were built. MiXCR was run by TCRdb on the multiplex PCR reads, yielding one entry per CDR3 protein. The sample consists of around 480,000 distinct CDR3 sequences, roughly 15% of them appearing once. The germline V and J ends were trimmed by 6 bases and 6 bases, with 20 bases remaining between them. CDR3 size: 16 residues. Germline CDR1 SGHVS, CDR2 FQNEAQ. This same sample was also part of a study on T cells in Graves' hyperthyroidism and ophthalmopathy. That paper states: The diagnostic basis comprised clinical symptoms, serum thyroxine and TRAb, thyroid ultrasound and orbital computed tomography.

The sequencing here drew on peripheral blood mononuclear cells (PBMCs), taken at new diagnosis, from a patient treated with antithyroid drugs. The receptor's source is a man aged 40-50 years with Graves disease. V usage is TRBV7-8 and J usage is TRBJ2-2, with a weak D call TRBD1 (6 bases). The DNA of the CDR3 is TGTGCCAGCAGGCCTAACAGGGCCGTACCCCCCGGGGAGCTGTTTTTT. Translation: CASRPNRAVPPGELFF. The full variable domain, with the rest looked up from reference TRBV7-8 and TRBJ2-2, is GAGVSQSPRYKVAKRGQDVALRCDPISGHVSLFWYQQALGQGPEFLTYFQNEAQLDKSGLPSDRFFAERPEGSVSTLKIQRTQQEDSAVYLCASRPNRAVPPGELFFGEGSRLTVL.